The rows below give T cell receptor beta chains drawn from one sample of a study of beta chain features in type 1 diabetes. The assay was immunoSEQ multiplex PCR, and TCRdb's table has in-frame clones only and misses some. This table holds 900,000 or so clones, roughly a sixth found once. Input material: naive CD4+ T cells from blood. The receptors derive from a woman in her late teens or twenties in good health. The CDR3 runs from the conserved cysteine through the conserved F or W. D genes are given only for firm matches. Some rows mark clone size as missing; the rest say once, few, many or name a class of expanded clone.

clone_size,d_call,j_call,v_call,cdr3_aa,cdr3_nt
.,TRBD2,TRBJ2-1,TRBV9,CASSVKDLGDTSGSNNEQFF,TGTGCCAGCAGCGTAAAGGACCTAGGGGATACTAGCGGGAGTAACAATGAGCAGTTCTTC
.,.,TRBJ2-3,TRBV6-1,CASSFHTDTQYF,TGTGCCAGCAGTTTCCACACAGATACGCAGTATTTT
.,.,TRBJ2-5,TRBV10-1,CASSESGPGAHETQYF,TGCGCCAGCAGTGAGTCGGGGCCAGGGGCGCACGAGACCCAGTACTTC
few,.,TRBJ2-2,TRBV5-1,CASSPVAGPGELFF,TGCGCCAGCAGCCCCGTGGCCGGTCCTGGGGAGCTGTTTTTT
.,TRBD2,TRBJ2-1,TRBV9,CASSPQPHGTSGRTGEFF,TGTGCCAGCAGCCCACAACCCCACGGGACTAGCGGGAGGACCGGGGAGTTCTTC
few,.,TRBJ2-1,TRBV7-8,CASSLASGAGGSHNEQFF,TGTGCCAGCAGCTTAGCGAGCGGGGCAGGGGGCTCTCACAATGAGCAGTTCTTC
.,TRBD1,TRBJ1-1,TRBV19,CASLSRGSTEAFF,TGTGCCAGCCTATCCAGGGGGTCCACTGAAGCTTTCTTT
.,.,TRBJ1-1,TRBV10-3,CAINQDGNTEAFF,TGTGCCATCAATCAGGACGGGAACACTGAAGCTTTCTTT
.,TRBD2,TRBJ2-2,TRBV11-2,CASSLGLAGVSGELFF,TGTGCCAGCAGCTTAGGGCTAGCGGGAGTTTCCGGGGAGCTGTTTTTT
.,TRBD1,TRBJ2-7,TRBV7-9,CASSLAVTGVLDEQYF,TGTGCCAGCAGCTTAGCAGTTACAGGGGTCCTCGACGAGCAGTACTTC
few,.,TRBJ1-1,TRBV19,CASSIVSGEAFF,TGTGCCAGTAGTATTGTTTCGGGAGAAGCTTTCTTT
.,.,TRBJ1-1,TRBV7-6,CASSSDLGDTEAFF,TGTGCCAGCAGCTCCGACCTAGGGGACACTGAAGCTTTCTTT
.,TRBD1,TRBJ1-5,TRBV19,CASGQGINQPQHF,TGTGCCAGCGGACAGGGGATCAATCAGCCCCAGCATTTT
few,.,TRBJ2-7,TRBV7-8,CASSLDNNRVYEQYF,TGTGCCAGCAGCTTAGATAACAACAGGGTCTACGAGCAGTACTTC
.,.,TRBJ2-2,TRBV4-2,CASSQEKTQGELFF,TGTGCCAGCAGCCAAGAGAAAACCCAGGGGGAGCTGTTTTTT
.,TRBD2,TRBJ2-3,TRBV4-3,CASSLGTSGTDTQYF,TGCGCCAGCAGCCTGGGGACTAGCGGGACAGATACGCAGTATTTT
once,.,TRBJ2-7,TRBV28,CASTLMDRSYEQYF,TGTGCCAGCACTTTAATGGACCGCTCCTACGAGCAGTACTTC
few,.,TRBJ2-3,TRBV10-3,CAISDPGGGTDTQYF,TGTGCCATCAGTGATCCCGGCGGTGGCACAGATACGCAGTATTTT
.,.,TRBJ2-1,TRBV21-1,CARSRIPGTTANNEQFF,TGTGCCAGATCAAGAATACCGGGGACTACCGCAAACAATGAGCAGTTCTTC
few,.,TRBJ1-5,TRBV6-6,CASSYAAYVPQHF,TGTGCCAGCAGTTACGCGGCCTACGTTCCCCAGCATTTT
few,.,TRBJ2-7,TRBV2,CASSTYRDTIYEQYF,TGTGCCAGCAGCACATACCGGGACACGATATACGAGCAGTACTTC
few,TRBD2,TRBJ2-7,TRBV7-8,CASSFRTSGKSDEQYF,TGTGCCAGCAGCTTTAGGACTAGCGGGAAGAGCGACGAGCAGTACTTC
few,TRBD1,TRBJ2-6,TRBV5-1,CASSSGPGQGASGANVLTF,TGCGCCAGCAGCTCCGGTCCGGGACAGGGGGCTTCTGGGGCCAACGTCCTGACTTTC
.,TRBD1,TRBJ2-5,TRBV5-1,CASRPTGDQETQYF,TGCGCCAGCAGACCGACAGGGGACCAAGAGACCCAGTACTTC
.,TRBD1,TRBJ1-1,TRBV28,CASSTGVSWTEAFF,TGTGCCAGCAGTACAGGGGTAAGTTGGACTGAAGCTTTCTTT
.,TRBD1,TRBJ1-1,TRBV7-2,CASSFSDRRVTEAFF,TGTGCCAGCAGCTTCTCGGACAGGAGGGTCACTGAAGCTTTCTTT
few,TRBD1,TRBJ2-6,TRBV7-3,CASSSRGTGSAGANVLTF,TGTGCCAGCAGCTCGAGGGGGACAGGGTCAGCTGGGGCCAACGTCCTGACTTTC
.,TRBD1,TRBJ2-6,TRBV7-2,CASSLEMRTGFSGANVLTF,TGTGCCAGCAGCTTAGAAATGAGGACAGGGTTCTCTGGGGCCAACGTCCTGACTTTC
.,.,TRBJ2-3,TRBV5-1,CASSLGAGTDTQYF,TGCGCCAGCAGCTTGGGGGCAGGGACAGATACGCAGTATTTT
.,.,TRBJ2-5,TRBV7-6,CASSLGFSGDQETQYF,TGTGCCAGCAGCTTAGGTTTTAGCGGAGACCAAGAGACCCAGTACTTC
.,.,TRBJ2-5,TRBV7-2,CASGYQETQYF,TGTGCCAGCGGGTACCAAGAGACCCAGTACTTC
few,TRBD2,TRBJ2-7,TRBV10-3,CAISKTGTRSYEQYF,TGTGCCATCAGTAAGACCGGGACTAGAAGTTACGAGCAGTACTTC
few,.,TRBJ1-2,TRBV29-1,CSVEKTVHGYTF,TGCAGCGTTGAGAAGACAGTTCATGGCTACACCTTC
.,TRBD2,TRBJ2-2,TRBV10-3,CAISEPGLPLNTGELFF,TGTGCCATCAGTGAGCCGGGACTACCCTTGAACACCGGGGAGCTGTTTTTT
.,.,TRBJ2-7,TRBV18,CASSPASVNPYEQYF,TGTGCCAGCTCACCGGCTAGCGTAAATCCCTACGAGCAGTACTTC
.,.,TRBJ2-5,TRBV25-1,CASSEYRRVGGETQYF,TGTGCCAGCAGTGAATATCGGCGGGTCGGGGGAGAGACCCAGTACTTC
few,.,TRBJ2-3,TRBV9,CASSGLGTGLDTQYF,TGTGCCAGCAGCGGCCTCGGGACTGGATTAGATACGCAGTATTTT
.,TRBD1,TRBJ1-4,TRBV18,CASSPPWTGGEKLFF,TGTGCCAGCTCACCACCCTGGACAGGGGGTGAAAAACTGTTTTTT
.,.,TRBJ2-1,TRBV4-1,CASSQPWRGSGVLEKFF,TGCGCCAGCAGCCAACCCTGGAGGGGGTCGGGAGTCCTTGAAAAGTTCTTC
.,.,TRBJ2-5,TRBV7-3,CASSFNSQETQYF,TGTGCCAGCAGCTTTAACTCGCAAGAGACCCAGTACTTC
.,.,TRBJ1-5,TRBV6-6,CASRNRDLGNQPQHF,TGTGCCAGCAGGAACCGGGACTTGGGCAATCAGCCCCAGCATTTT
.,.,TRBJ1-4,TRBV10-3,CAITKHRGEKLFF,TGTGCCATCACCAAACACCGTGGGGAAAAACTGTTTTTT
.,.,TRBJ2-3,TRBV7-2,CASRKAGSADTQYF,TGTGCCAGCAGAAAGGCGGGGAGCGCAGATACGCAGTATTTT
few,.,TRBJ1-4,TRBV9,CASSTLGEANEKLFF,TGTGCCAGCAGCACGCTCGGGGAGGCTAATGAAAAACTGTTTTTT
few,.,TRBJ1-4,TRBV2,CASSALREEKLFF,TGTGCCAGCAGTGCGCTACGGGAGGAAAAACTGTTTTTT